This T cell receptor (beta chain) came from a study of shared clonotypes between healthy human individuals. Overall study findings and caveats: Relative to their counterparts shared across all four donors, non-shared clonotypes exhibited diminished generation probabilities.

Looked up from germline, CDR1 is MDHEN and CDR2 is SYDVKM. The CDR3 covers 14 residues. Between the trimmed V and J ends, which lost 8 bases and 6 bases, there was a span of 19 bases. Per the study methods: From ImmunoSEQ came sequences covering only the junction and carrying no quality scores, so filtering differed. Using immunoSEQ multiplex PCR, the repertoire was profiled, and TCRdb retains in-frame clones only, with some absent. The V and J calls and clone size are taken from that table; D and trimming were inferred from the DNA. This sample has under 650,000 clones, with almost 97% found just once. The CD4+ fraction was divided into a CD45RA+ naive subset and a CD45RA-negative memory subset. The count of this clone is one. The antigen remains undetermined.

The TCR originated in a woman aged 25 to 39 in good health. The chain couples TRBV28 to TRBJ1-1, with D perhaps TRBD1 (5 bases). The sequencing input was naive CD4+ T cells sorted from blood. Subset: CD45RA+ positively selected. The CDR3 bases are TGTGCCAGCCGATCGGGGCAGCCCATGCCTGAAGCTTTCTTT. Residues: CASRSGQPMPEAFF.